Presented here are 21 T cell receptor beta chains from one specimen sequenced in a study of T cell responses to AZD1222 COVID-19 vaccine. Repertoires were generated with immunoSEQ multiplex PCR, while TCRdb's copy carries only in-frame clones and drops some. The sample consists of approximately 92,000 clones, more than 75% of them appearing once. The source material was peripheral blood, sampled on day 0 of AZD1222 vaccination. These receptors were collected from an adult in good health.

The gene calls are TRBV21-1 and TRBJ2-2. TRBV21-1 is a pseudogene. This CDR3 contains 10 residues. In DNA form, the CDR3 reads TGTGCCAGCAGCCCCGGGGAGCTGTTTTTT. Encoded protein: CASSPGELFF.

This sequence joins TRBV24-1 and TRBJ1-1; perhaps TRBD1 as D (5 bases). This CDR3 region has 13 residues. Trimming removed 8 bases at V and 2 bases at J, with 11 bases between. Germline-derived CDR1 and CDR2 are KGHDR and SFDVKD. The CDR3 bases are TGTGCCACCAAGGCACAGGATAACACTGAAGCTTTCTTT. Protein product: CATKAQDNTEAFF.

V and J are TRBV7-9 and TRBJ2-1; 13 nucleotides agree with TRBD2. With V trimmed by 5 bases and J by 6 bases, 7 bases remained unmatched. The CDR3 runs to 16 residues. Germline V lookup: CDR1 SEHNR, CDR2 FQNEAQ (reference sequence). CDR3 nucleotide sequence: TGTGCCAGCAGCGCCGGACTAGCGGGAGTGGTCAATGAGCAGTTCTTC. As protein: CASSAGLAGVVNEQFF.

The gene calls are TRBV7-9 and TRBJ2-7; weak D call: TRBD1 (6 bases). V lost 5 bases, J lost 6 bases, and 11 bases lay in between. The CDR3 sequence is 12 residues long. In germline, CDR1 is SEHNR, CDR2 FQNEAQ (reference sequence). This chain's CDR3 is CASSKGHGEQYF. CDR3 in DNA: TGTGCCAGCAGCAAGGGACACGGCGAGCAGTACTTC.

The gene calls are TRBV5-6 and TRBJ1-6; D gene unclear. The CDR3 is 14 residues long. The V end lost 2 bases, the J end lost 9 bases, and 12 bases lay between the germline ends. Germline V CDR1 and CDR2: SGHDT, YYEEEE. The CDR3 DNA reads TGTGCCAGCAGCTTACGGGGAAATTTTTCACCCCTCCACTTT. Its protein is CASSLRGNFSPLHF.

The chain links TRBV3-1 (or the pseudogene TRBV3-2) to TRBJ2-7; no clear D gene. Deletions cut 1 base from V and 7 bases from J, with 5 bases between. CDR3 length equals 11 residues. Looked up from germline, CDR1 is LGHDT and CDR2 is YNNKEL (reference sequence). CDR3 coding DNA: TGTGCCAGCAGCCAAGCGTGGGAGCAGTACTTC. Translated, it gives CASSQAWEQYF.

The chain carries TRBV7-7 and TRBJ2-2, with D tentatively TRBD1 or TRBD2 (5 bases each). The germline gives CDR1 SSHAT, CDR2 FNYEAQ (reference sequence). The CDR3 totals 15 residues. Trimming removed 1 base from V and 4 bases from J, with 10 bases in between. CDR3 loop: CASSLGDRPTGELFF. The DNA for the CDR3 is TGTGCCAGCAGCTTAGGGGACCGACCCACCGGGGAGCTGTTTTTT.

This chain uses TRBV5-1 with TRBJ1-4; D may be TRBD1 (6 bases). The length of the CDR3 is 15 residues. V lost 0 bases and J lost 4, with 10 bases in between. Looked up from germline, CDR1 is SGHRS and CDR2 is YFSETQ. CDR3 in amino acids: CASSLGTASNEKLFF. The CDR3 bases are TGCGCCAGCAGCTTGGGGACAGCAAGTAATGAAAAACTGTTTTTT.

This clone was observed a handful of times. CDR3 region: CAITGTENTEAFF. Written as DNA, the CDR3 is TGTGCCATCACGGGGACAGAGAACACTGAAGCTTTCTTT. V gene TRBV10-3 combines with J gene TRBJ1-1; the match to TRBD1 covers 7 bases. In germline, CDR1 is ENHRY, CDR2 SYGVKD. Losses at the gene ends were 7 bases for V and 1 base for J; bases not matched to a gene: 3. The CDR3 totals 13 residues.

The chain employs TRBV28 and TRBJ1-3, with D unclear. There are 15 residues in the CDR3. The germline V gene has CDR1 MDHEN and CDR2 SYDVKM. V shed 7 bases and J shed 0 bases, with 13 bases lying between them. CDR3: CASIPLGSSGNTIYF. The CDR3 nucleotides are TGTGCCAGCATTCCACTCGGGAGCTCTGGAAACACCATATATTTT.

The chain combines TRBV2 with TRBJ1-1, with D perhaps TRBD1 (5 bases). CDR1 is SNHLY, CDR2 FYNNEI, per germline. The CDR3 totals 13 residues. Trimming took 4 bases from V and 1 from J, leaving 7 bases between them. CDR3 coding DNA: TGTGCCAGCAGTGTTCAGGGGAACACTGAAGCTTTCTTT. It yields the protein CASSVQGNTEAFF.

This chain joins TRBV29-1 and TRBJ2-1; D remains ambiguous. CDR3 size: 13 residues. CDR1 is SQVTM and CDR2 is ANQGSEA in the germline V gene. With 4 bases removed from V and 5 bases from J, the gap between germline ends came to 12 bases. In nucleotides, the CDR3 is TGCAGCGTTGGCGCGATGCGGAACAATGAGCAGTTCTTC. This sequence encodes CSVGAMRNNEQFF.

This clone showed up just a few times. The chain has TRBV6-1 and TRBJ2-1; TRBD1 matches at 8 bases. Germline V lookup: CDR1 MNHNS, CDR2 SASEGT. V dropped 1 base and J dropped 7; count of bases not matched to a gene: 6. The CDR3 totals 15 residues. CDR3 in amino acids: CASSEVGTGNNEQFF. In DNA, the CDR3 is TGTGCCAGCAGTGAAGTTGGGACAGGCAATAATGAGCAGTTCTTC.

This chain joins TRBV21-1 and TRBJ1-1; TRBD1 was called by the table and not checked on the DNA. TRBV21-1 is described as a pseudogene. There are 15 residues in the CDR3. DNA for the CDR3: TGTGCCAGCAGCCTCCGACAGGGGATGAACACTGAAGCTTTCTTT. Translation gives CASSLRQGMNTEAFF.

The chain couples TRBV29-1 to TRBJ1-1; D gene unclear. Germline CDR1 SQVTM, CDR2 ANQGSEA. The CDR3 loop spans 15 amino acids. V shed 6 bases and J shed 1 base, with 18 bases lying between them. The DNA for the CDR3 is TGCAGCGTGATCGGGATGGAGGGCTGGAACACTGAAGCTTTCTTT. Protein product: CSVIGMEGWNTEAFF.

The CDR3 DNA sequence: TGTGCCAGCAGTTCCCTCCAGGGGGCGATCACAGATACGCAGTATTTT. Translating it yields CASSSLQGAITDTQYF. The chain recombines TRBV2 with TRBJ2-3; TRBD1 matches at 8 bases. The germline V gene encodes CDR1 SNHLY and CDR2 FYNNEI. The junction had 9 bases not matched to a gene; V was cut back by 5 bases and J by 2 bases. This CDR3 has 16 amino acids.

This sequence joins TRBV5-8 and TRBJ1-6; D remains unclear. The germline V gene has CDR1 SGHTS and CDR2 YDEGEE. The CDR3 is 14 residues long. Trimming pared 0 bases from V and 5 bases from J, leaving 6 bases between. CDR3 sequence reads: CASSLVANNSPLHF. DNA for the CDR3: TGTGCCAGCAGCTTGGTTGCGAATAATTCACCCCTCCACTTT.

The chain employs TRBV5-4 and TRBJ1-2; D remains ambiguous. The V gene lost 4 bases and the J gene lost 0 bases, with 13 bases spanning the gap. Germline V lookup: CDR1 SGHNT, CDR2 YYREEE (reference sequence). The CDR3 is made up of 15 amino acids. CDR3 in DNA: TGTGCCAGCAGCCAAAATACCGGAGCTAACTATGGCTACACCTTC. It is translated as CASSQNTGANYGYTF. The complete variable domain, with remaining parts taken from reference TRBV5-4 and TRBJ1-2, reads ETGVTQSPTHLIKTRGQQVTLRCSSQSGHNTVSWYQQALGQGPQFIFQYYREEENGRGNFPPRFSGLQFPNYSSELNVNALELDDSALYLCASSQNTGANYGYTFGSGTRLTVV.

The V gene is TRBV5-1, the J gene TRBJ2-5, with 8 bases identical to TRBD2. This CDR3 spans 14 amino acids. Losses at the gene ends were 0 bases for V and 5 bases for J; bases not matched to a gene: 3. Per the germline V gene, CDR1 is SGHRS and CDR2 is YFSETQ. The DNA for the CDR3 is TGCGCCAGCAGCTTGGAGCGGGGGAGGGAGACCCAGTACTTC. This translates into CASSLERGRETQYF.

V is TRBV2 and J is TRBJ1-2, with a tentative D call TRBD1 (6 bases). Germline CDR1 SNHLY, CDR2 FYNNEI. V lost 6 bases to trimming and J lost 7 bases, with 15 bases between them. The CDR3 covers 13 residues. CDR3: CASSPPGAFGYTF. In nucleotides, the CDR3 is TGTGCCAGCAGCCCTCCGGGGGCGTTTGGCTACACCTTC.

CDR3 DNA: TGTGCCAGCAGCTTAGCTGCGGGGAGCGGACGTTTTGAGCAGTTCTTC. Protein product: CASSLAAGSGRFEQFF. The rearrangement links TRBV11-2 to TRBJ2-1; maybe TRBD2 (6 bases). CDR3 size: 16 residues. V lost 1 base and J 9 bases, leaving 19 bases between the germline ends. Germline V gives CDR1 SGHAT, CDR2 FQNNGV. Full variable domain (missing parts from reference TRBV11-2 and TRBJ2-1): EAGVAQSPRYKIIEKRQSVAFWCNPISGHATLYWYQQILGQGPKLLIQFQNNGVVDDSQLPKDRFSAERLKGVDSTLKIQPAKLEDSAVYLCASSLAAGSGRFEQFFGPGTRLTVL.